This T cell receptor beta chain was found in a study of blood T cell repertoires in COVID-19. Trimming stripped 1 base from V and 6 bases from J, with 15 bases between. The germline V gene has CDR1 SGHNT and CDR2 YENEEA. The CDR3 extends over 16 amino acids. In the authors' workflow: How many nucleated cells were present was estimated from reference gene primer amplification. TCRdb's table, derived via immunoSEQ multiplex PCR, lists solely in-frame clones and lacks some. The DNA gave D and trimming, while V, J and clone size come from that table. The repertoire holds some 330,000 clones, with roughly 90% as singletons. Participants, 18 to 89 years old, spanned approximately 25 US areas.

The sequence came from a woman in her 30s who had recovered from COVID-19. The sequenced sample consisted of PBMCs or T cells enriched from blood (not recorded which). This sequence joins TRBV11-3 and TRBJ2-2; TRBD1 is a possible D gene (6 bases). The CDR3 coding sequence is TGTGCCAGCAGCTTAGGAGGGACACCACAAGCCGGGGAGCTGTTTTTT. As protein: CASSLGGTPQAGELFF.